This TCR beta chain was retrieved from a study of radiotherapy plus CTLA-4 blockade in lung cancer. Study as a whole: Objective responses were documented in under 20% of patients, with disease control in around 31%.

Regarding the study as a whole: Interferon-beta, together with early blood T cell clone dynamics, reportedly best predicted response. Once radiotherapy plus ipilimumab had been given, TCR clones derived from tumor expanded in blood.

Receiving focal radiation plus CTLA-4 blockade with ipilimumab were patients who had chemo-refractory metastatic non-small-cell lung cancer. About this clone: Its matching antigen is unknown.

Clones were read by immunoSEQ multiplex PCR, and TCRdb kept only the in-frame ones, dropping some. The top ten hold less than 15% of the sample, which has approximately 89,000 clones, about four fifths seen once. The specimen comprised peripheral blood, sampled from a patient treated with radiotherapy plus ipilimumab. The clonotype was recovered from a human donor with non-small cell lung cancer that progressed on radiotherapy plus ipilimumab.

CDR3 in DNA: TGCGCCAGCAGCTCGGGCTCTTCGAACACCGGGGAGCTGTTTTTT. It is translated as CASSSGSSNTGELFF. The chain recombines TRBV5-1 with TRBJ2-2, with unresolved D. V was shortened by 3 bases and J by 0 bases, with 9 bases between the two germline ends. This CDR3 spans 15 amino acids. CDR1 and CDR2 from the germline V gene are SGHRS and YFSETQ.